This TCR beta chain was observed in a study of PD-1 blockade in classical Hodgkin lymphoma. In the study overall: Every 2 weeks, patients got 3 mg/kg intravenous nivolumab.

Study results and caveats: The study reported lower baseline TCR diversity in newly diagnosed patients than in healthy donors.

Time point defined: cycle 4 day 1 (C4D1), after more than five weeks of nivolumab. Relapses following autologous stem cell transplantation were seen in all patients, with brentuximab vedotin exposure varying. Data came from immunoSEQ multiplex PCR; TCRdb stores just in-frame clones and leaves some out. Of thousands of clones listed, roughly 82% are singletons. With respect to this clone: What it recognizes is unknown.

Per the germline V gene, CDR1 is MNHEY and CDR2 is SMNVEV (reference sequence). The CDR3 spans 15 residues. Trimming cost V 5 bases and J 3 bases; bases outside gene matches: 3. The clonotype comes from a human donor with classical Hodgkin lymphoma. The source material was peripheral blood mononuclear cells (PBMCs), sampled before the fourth cycle of nivolumab. The chain combines TRBV27 with TRBJ2-3; TRBD2 agrees at 12 bases. DNA of the CDR3: TGTGCCAGCAGTCCGGGACTAGCGGGTACAGATACGCAGTATTTT. Its protein is CASSPGLAGTDTQYF.